These 23 T cell receptor beta chains were all obtained from the same sample, sequenced in a study of CD8+ T cells in alopecia areata. Cells that came from pooled cutaneous lymph nodes were sorted using CD4, CD8alpha, NKG2D, NKG2ACE and other markers. Reverse transcription of extracted RNA yielded cDNA, which provided the sequencing template. This table comes from immunoSEQ multiplex PCR, and its TCRdb copy is limited to in-frame clones, with some not included. Sampling found under 350,000 clones, none seen once. The sequencing sample was made of CD4+ T cells sorted from a lymph node. The receptor set was obtained from a C3H/HeJ mouse with alopecia areata. The MHC haplotype recorded for the strain is H2-k.

Of note for this clone: Any gene name here is a mouse gene name. The CDR3 is cut off 4 residues early in the read; its end comes from the germline J gene. This sequence joins TRBV1 and TRBJ2-1; 7 nucleotides match TRBD2. CDR3 length: 15 residues. The germline gives CDR1 NSQYPW, CDR2 LRSPGD (reference sequence). The CDR3: CTCSAWGIMGAEQFF. CDR3 DNA, as far as it was read: TGCACCTGCAGTGCCTGGGGGATAATGGGGGCT.

This clone came up a few times. Gene names refer to mouse genes. The CDR3 end lies 4 residues beyond the end of the read and is filled in from the germline J gene. The chain couples TRBV14 to TRBJ1-1, with no clear D. Trimming took off 1 base at V and 1 base at J, with 5 bases between the two ends. In germline, CDR1 is SGHDT, CDR2 FRDEAV. The CDR3 is 13 residues long. CDR3 in amino acids: CASSFAENTEVFF. Incomplete CDR3 DNA: TGTGCCAGCAGTTTCGCAGAAAACACA.

As concerns this clone: Gene labels here are mouse ones. The CDR3 goes on 4 residues after the read ends, and that part is filled in from the germline J gene. V is TRBV13-1 and J is TRBJ2-3; 10 nucleotides line up with TRBD1. The CDR3 length is 15 residues. Looked up from germline, CDR1 is NSHNY and CDR2 is SYGAGN. The CDR3 here is CASSDGGDRGETLYF. Incomplete CDR3 DNA: TGTGCCAGCAGTGATGGGGGGGACAGGGGAGAA.

With regard to this clone: Mouse germline and gene names are used. Sequencing ends 4 residues short of the CDR3 end; the germline J gene provides the rest. Different DNA sequences within this sample yield the same CDR3. This chain uses TRBV13-2 with TRBJ2-7; the match to TRBD2 covers 9 bases. This CDR3 is 15 amino acids long. The J segment lost 0 bases and the V segment lost 3 bases, leaving 4 bases of the junction unmatched. Germline V gene lookup returns CDR1 NNHNN and CDR2 SYGAGS (reference sequence). CDR3 amino acids: CASGGDWGSSYEQYF. The part of the CDR3 DNA that was read is TGTGCCAGCGGTGGTGACTGGGGGAGCTCCTAT.

Comment on this clone: Any gene name here is a mouse gene name. The CDR3 end lies 4 residues beyond the end of the read and is filled in from the germline J gene. This sequence joins TRBV13-1 and TRBJ2-1, with TRBD2 matching 8 bases. The CDR3 is 15 residues long. Germline V gives CDR1 NSHNY, CDR2 SYGAGN. V was clipped by 0 bases and J by 3 bases; unmatched bases: 2. CDR3: CASSDVTGVYAEQFF. CDR3 bases read: TGTGCCAGCAGTGATGTGACTGGGGTCTATGCT.

Comment on this clone: Gene names are the mouse ones. The sequenced fragment ends 4 residues before the CDR3 boundary, so the rest is inferred from the germline J gene. This sequence joins TRBV13-3 and TRBJ1-2; TRBD1 agrees at 10 bases. The CDR3 contains 15 residues. Germline trimming cut 0 bases from V and 4 bases from J; bases unmatched to any gene: 3. Germline CDR1 NNHDY, CDR2 SYVADS. The CDR3 bases that were read are TGTGCCAGCAGTGATGCGGGACAGGGGCGCTCC. Translated, it gives CASSDAGQGRS. The whole CDR3 region reads CASSDAGQGRSDYTF.

This clone was seen repeatedly, ten times or more. Gene names follow the mouse nomenclature. Read sequence stops 4 residues before the CDR3 end, and the germline J gene provides the missing end. The rearrangement joins TRBV17 to TRBJ2-1; 8 bases align to TRBD1. CDR3 size: 13 residues. CDR1 MNHDT and CDR2 YYDKIL come from the germline V gene. The sequenced CDR3 bases are TGTGCTAGCAGTGGTCAGGGGGCAGCT. Translation gives CASSGQGAA. The full-length CDR3 reads as CASSGQGAAEQFF.

The sample holds a few counts of this clone. Gene names and germline match the mouse. The CDR3 bases that were read are TGTGCCAGCAGTTTTGGGGGATCCCAAGAC. It specifies CASSFGGSQD. The CDR3 in its entirety is CASSFGGSQDTQYF. This chain joins TRBV14 and TRBJ2-5; possibly TRBD2 for D (6 bases). The CDR3 end falls 4 residues outside the read, so it is completed with the germline J gene. CDR1 is SGHDT and CDR2 is FRDEAV in the germline V gene. The CDR3 is 14 residues long. V was clipped by 2 bases and J by 2 bases, with 9 bases between them.

In regard to this clone: Gene names and germline refer to mouse. The read ends 4 residues shy of where the CDR3 ends; the end is completed using the germline J gene. This sample also contains other DNA sequences that code for the same CDR3. The chain employs TRBV19 and TRBJ1-1; weak D call: TRBD1 (5 bases). Germline V CDR1 and CDR2: FNHDT, SITEND (reference sequence). With 5 bases removed from V and 0 bases from J, the gap between germline ends came to 11 bases. The CDR3 runs 14 residues. The CDR3 bases that were read are TGTGCCAGCAGCCGACAGTCTGCAAACACA. It is translated as CASSRQSANT. The CDR3 reads in full as CASSRQSANTEVFF. Based on the CDR3 plus reference TRBV19 and TRBJ1-1, the full variable domain is GGIITQTPKFLIGQEGQKLTLKCQQNFNHDTMYWYRQDSGKGLRLIYYSITENDLQKGDLSEGYDASREKKSSFSLTVTSAQKNEMAVFLCASSRQSANTEVFFGKGTRLTVV.

Note on this clone: Gene names denote mouse genes. The DNA ends 4 residues before the CDR3 does, and the rest of the CDR3 is filled in from the germline J gene. Additional DNA sequences in this sample encode the identical CDR3. This sequence joins TRBV19 and TRBJ1-1; 8 bases align to TRBD1. The germline V gene has CDR1 FNHDT and CDR2 SITEND (reference sequence). V shed 4 bases, J shed 0 bases, and the junction held 2 bases outside the gene matches. The CDR3 is 14 amino acids. CDR3 amino acids: CASSPGQANTEVFF. Incomplete CDR3 DNA: TGTGCCAGCAGTCCGGGACAGGCAAACACA.

Points on this clone: The gene symbols are mouse symbols. Sequencing ends 4 residues short of the CDR3 end; the germline J gene provides the rest. The same CDR3 is also encoded by other DNA sequences in this sample. The chain is built from TRBV31 and TRBJ2-7, with D maybe TRBD2 (7 bases). The CDR3 length is 14 residues. Trimming took off 0 bases at V and 1 base at J, with 10 bases between the two ends. The V gene's germline CDR1 is GKSSPN and CDR2 SITVG. The CDR3 sequence: CAWSLRGGSYEQYF. Incomplete CDR3 DNA: TGTGCCTGGAGTCTGAGGGGGGGGTCCTAT.

This clone was recorded a few times. Each gene name is a mouse one. CDR3 in amino acids: CASSDTRGYAEQFF. The DNA read from the CDR3 is TGTGCCAGCAGTGATACCAGGGGTTATGCT. The V gene is TRBV13-1, the J gene TRBJ2-1, with D tentatively TRBD1 (6 bases). The read gets to within 4 residues of the CDR3 end, and the germline J gene fills in the rest. V lost 1 base and J lost 4, with 9 bases in between. The CDR3 length is 14 residues. CDR1 and CDR2 (germline): NSHNY, SYGAGN.

To note about this clone: Mouse gene names and germline throughout. Read sequence stops 4 residues before the CDR3 end, and the germline J gene provides the missing end. V is TRBV13-1 and J is TRBJ2-3; the D gene is possibly TRBD1 (5 bases). V was shortened by 6 bases and J by 0 bases, with 11 bases between the two germline ends. Germline CDR1 and CDR2: NSHNY and SYGAGN. This CDR3 region has 14 residues. Partial CDR3 DNA: TGTGCCAGCACCCGGACACCTAGTGCAGAA. It codes for CASTRTPSAE. The whole CDR3 is CASTRTPSAETLYF.

The sample holds a few counts of this clone. Genes and germline are mouse. The DNA ends 4 residues before the CDR3 does, and the rest of the CDR3 is filled in from the germline J gene. The same CDR3 also results from other DNA sequences found in this sample. The chain recombines TRBV5 with TRBJ2-1, with 8 bases that match TRBD2. Germline CDR1 LGHNA, CDR2 YNLKQL (reference sequence). The CDR3 consists of 14 residues. The CDR3 region is CASSQGTGWAEQFF. The sequenced CDR3 bases are TGTGCCAGCAGCCAAGGGACTGGGTGGGCT.

Remarks on this clone: The gene symbols are mouse symbols. The read gets to within 4 residues of the CDR3 end, and the germline J gene fills in the rest. V gene TRBV5 combines with J gene TRBJ2-1; 7 bases fit TRBD2. The V and J ends lost 0 bases and 3 bases, in that order; junction bases with no gene match: 2. The germline gives CDR1 LGHNA, CDR2 YNLKQL (reference sequence). The CDR3 has 15 amino acids. CDR3 DNA (partial): TGTGCCAGCAGCCAAGATCACTGGGGCTATGCT. This sequence encodes CASSQDHWGYA. The whole CDR3 region reads CASSQDHWGYAEQFF.

This clone was picked up a small number of times. Genes and germline are mouse. The CDR3 extends 3 residues past the end of the read, so its final part is completed from the germline J gene. This chain uses TRBV1 with TRBJ1-6; 7 bases map to TRBD1. TRBJ1-6 is an ORF, and what it does is uncertain. CDR1 and CDR2 from the germline V gene are NSQYPW and LRSPGD (reference sequence). V was clipped by 0 bases and J by 3 bases; unmatched bases: 2. The CDR3 runs to 16 residues. CDR3 protein: CTCSADWDSYNSPLYF. The sequenced CDR3 bases are TGCACCTGCAGTGCAGATTGGGACAGCTATAATTCGCCC.

This clone was recorded a few times. The genes and germline here are from mouse. The read gets to within 4 residues of the CDR3 end, and the germline J gene fills in the rest. The chain combines TRBV13-3 with TRBJ2-1; D perhaps matches TRBD2 (6 bases). Germline V gene lookup returns CDR1 NNHDY and CDR2 SYVADS. CDR3 length: 13 residues. Trimming pared 6 bases from V and 1 base from J, leaving 8 bases between. The sequenced CDR3 bases are TGTGCCAGCACGGGGGGAAACTATGCT. It specifies CASTGGNYA. The complete CDR3 reads CASTGGNYAEQFF.

This clone was recorded a few times. Gene names and germline match the mouse. The read comes to an end 4 residues before the CDR3 does, leaving the germline J gene to fill in the end. The same CDR3 also results from other DNA sequences found in this sample. The rearrangement joins TRBV19 to TRBJ2-7; 7 nucleotides match TRBD2. In germline, CDR1 is FNHDT, CDR2 SITEND (reference sequence). The CDR3 extends over 14 amino acids. The CDR3 DNA, read in part, is TGTGCCAGCAGTATTTCCGGGGGGGTGGAT. It specifies CASSISGGVD. The whole CDR3 protein reads CASSISGGVDEQYF.

As regards this clone: The genes are named according to mouse. The read stops 4 residues short of the end of the CDR3; the missing end is completed from the germline J gene. V and J are TRBV13-1 and TRBJ2-7; tentatively, D is TRBD1 (6 bases). Germline values: CDR1 NSHNY, CDR2 SYGAGN. CDR3 length equals 13 residues. V was clipped by 2 bases and J by 3 bases, with 9 bases between them. The CDR3 bases that were read are TGTGCCAGCAGTGAGGGGACAAACTAT. It is translated as CASSEGTNY. The full CDR3 reads CASSEGTNYEQYF.

With regard to this clone: The listed genes are named as in mouse. The DNA read from the CDR3 is TGTGCCAGCAGCTCTGGGGGGGCGCAGTATGCT. Residues: CASSSGGAQYA. The full CDR3 is CASSSGGAQYAEQFF. The chain combines TRBV5 with TRBJ2-1; 10 nucleotides agree with TRBD2. Read sequence stops 4 residues before the CDR3 end, and the germline J gene provides the missing end. J lost 4 bases, V lost 5 bases, and 5 bases had no gene match. Germline CDR1 and CDR2: LGHNA and YNLKQL (reference sequence). The CDR3 has 15 residues.

Details on this clone: This may be a read error, as it is one base from a much larger clone. All gene names here are mouse names. Read coverage stops 4 residues before the CDR3 terminus; the germline J gene supplies the remainder. The sample holds other DNA sequences that translate to the same CDR3. This chain links TRBV13-1 with TRBJ1-2, with a tentative D call TRBD1 (6 bases). CDR1 NSHNY and CDR2 SYGAGN come from the germline V gene. V lost 2 bases and J lost 0, with 8 bases in between. The CDR3 has 14 residues. CDR3: CASSDRTANSDYTF. The covered CDR3 bases are TGTGCCAGCAGTGACCGGACAGCAAACTCC.

Note on this clone: The germline and genes are mouse ones. Read coverage stops 4 residues before the CDR3 terminus; the germline J gene supplies the remainder. The sample carries other DNA sequences with the same CDR3. This chain joins TRBV5 and TRBJ2-1, with D possibly TRBD1 on 5 matching bases. CDR1 LGHNA and CDR2 YNLKQL come from the germline V gene (reference sequence). V was clipped by 4 bases and J by 0 bases, with 7 bases between them. This CDR3 has 14 residues. Partial CDR3 DNA: TGTGCCAGCAGCCCTCAGGGTAACTATGCT. This translates into CASSPQGNYA. The CDR3 reads in full as CASSPQGNYAEQFF.

This clone appeared a few times. Because the CDR3's place on the DNA is in doubt, the DNA is left out and the CDR3 is given as listed by TCRdb. The germline and genes are mouse ones. The chain combines TRBV23 with TRBJ1-2; TRBD1 is the table's D call and was not checked against the DNA. Ends included, the CDR3 has 15 residues. Germline assignment: CDR1 KGHTA and CDR2 FQNQQP. CDR3 region: CAPAVKGQGASDYTF.